These 8 T cell receptor beta chains originate from one sample sequenced in a study of CD8 T cells in Susac syndrome. Random hexamers were used to reverse transcribe an amount of roughly 0.45 to 1 ug RNA. TCRdb called the immunoSEQ multiplex PCR reads again in MiXCR, with one record for every CDR3 protein. Of about 280,000 distinct CDR3 sequences listed, roughly 85% are singletons. Material: CD8+ T cells from PBMCs. Receptors originate from a human donor with multiple sclerosis.

This rearrangement joins TRBV7-9 to TRBJ1-5; 8 positions agree with TRBD1. V lost 5 bases, J lost 4 bases, and 7 bases stayed unmatched. The CDR3 is 15 amino acids. Germline V gives CDR1 SEHNR, CDR2 FQNEAQ (reference sequence). The DNA for the CDR3 is TGTGCCAGCAGCGGGACCGGGACAGGAAATCAGCCCCAGCATTTT. This encodes CASSGTGTGNQPQHF.

The gene calls are TRBV12-3 or TRBV12-4 and TRBJ2-1, with TRBD2 as a possible D gene (5 bases). The CDR3 extends over 14 amino acids. Trimming left V 5 bases short and J 2 bases short, with 10 bases between. In DNA, the CDR3 is TGTGCCAGCAGTCCCGCCGGGACCTACAATGAGCAGTTCTTC. Its protein product is CASSPAGTYNEQFF.

The CDR3 sequence: CAWSVGTGRETQYF. The CDR3 coding sequence is TGTGCCTGGAGTGTTGGGACAGGGCGGGAGACCCAGTACTTC. The chain carries TRBV30 and TRBJ2-5; 9 bases fit TRBD1. V lost 0 bases to trimming and J lost 5 bases; unmatched junction nucleotides: 4. CDR3 size: 14 residues. Germline loops: CDR1 GTSNPN, CDR2 SVGIG (reference sequence).

This clonotype was detected a few times. The CDR3 DNA follows: TGCGCCAGCAGCCATGTGACTAGCGGTCTCTACGAGCAGTACTTC. This encodes CASSHVTSGLYEQYF. The chain recombines TRBV4-1 with TRBJ2-7; 9 bases fit TRBD2. CDR3 size: 15 residues. The germline gives CDR1 MGHRA, CDR2 YSYEKL. V shed 3 bases, J shed 3 bases, and the junction held 6 bases outside the gene matches.

CDR3 DNA: TGTGCCAGCAGTTTCGACAGGCCTTCCGACGAGCAGTACTTC. It specifies CASSFDRPSDEQYF. V is TRBV12-3 or TRBV12-4 and J is TRBJ2-7; tentatively, D is TRBD1 (6 bases). The V and J ends lost 3 bases and 5 bases respectively, with 14 bases between them. There are 14 residues in the CDR3.

A few counts support this clonotype. CDR3 coding DNA: TGTGCCAGCAGTTACTCTCCGAAGGGGGGAAGCCACTACGAGCAGTACTTC. Residues: CASSYSPKGGSHYEQYF. This rearrangement joins TRBV28 to TRBJ2-7; D is perhaps TRBD1 or TRBD2 (6 bases each). Per germline, CDR1 MDHEN and CDR2 SYDVKM. V was cut by 4 bases and J by 3 bases, with 22 bases left in between. The CDR3 covers 17 residues.

This clonotype appeared a few times. The chain joins TRBV7-3 to TRBJ2-1, with 8 bases matching TRBD1. This CDR3 contains 15 residues. Germline V gene sequence: CDR1 SGHTA, CDR2 FQGTGA. The junction had 3 bases not matched to a gene; V was cut back by 1 base and J by 4 bases. The CDR3 bases are TGTGCCAGCAGCTTAAACCAGGGGGCGTACAATGAGCAGTTCTTC. Translation gives CASSLNQGAYNEQFF.

This rearrangement joins TRBV9 to TRBJ2-1, with 8 bases matching TRBD2. The V and J ends lost 0 bases and 6 bases, in that order; junction bases with no gene match: 8. Germline V CDR1 and CDR2: SGDLS, YYNGEE. This CDR3 comprises 16 residues. DNA of the CDR3: TGTGCCAGCAGCGTAGCTACTAGCGGCTTACTCAATGAGCAGTTCTTC. Translation: CASSVATSGLLNEQFF.